This entry describes one T cell receptor beta chain. This clone was detected only once. It lacks a known antigen. No base quality information exists; no much larger clone differs at one position. Reading from cysteine to phenylalanine, the CDR3 counts 13 amino acids. Kept here is only the CDR3 DNA, which spans 39 bases and is read in frame from base 1. Trimming removed 1 base from V and 2 bases from J, leaving 9 bases between the germline ends. CDR1 and CDR2, per the germline V gene, are SQVTM and ANQGSEA. The record originates from a study of OX40 agonist ivuxolimab in advanced cancers. Describing the broader study: Ivuxolimab was a fully human IgG2 agonistic monoclonal antibody targeting the costimulatory receptor OX40 (CD134). Intravenous ivuxolimab was administered to patients every 2 weeks at six dose levels: 0.01, 0.1, 0.3, 1.5, 3 and 10 mg/kg. Among the approximately 50 dose-escalation patients, approximately 20 had hepatocellular carcinoma, 15 or so melanoma, 9 renal cell carcinoma and 9 head and neck cancer. In the dose-escalation cohort, roughly 82% of patients were male, and the mean age was roughly 60 years with a range of roughly 20 to 79. Prior anti-PD-1, anti-PD-L1 or anti-CTLA-4 therapy was permitted, and 40% to 50% of dose-escalation patients had received checkpoint inhibitors. Partial responses occurred in three dose-escalation patients: two with cutaneous melanoma and one with hepatocellular carcinoma. The point of sequencing TCRbeta in the periphery was to test whether ivuxolimab changed TCR sequence diversity and drove clonal T-cell expansion. The monotherapy dose-escalation portion (N of about 50 patients) of the phase I ivuxolimab trial is reported in the paper. What the work shows at the level of the full study, not this receptor alone: After ivuxolimab, expanded clones were on average more numerous among CD8+ T cells than among CD4+ T cells. Low levels of normalized T-cell clonal expansion were also seen in some patients who did not respond. Partial responders in the 0.1-3.0 mg/kg groups had among the lowest normalized peripheral clonal expansion, especially among CD8+ T cells. At doses from 0.1 to 3.0 mg/kg, clonal expansion was seen in both CD4+ and CD8+ blood T cells between baseline and week 6. Which antigens the clonally expanded peripheral T cells were specific for was not determined.

For sequencing of the TCRbeta CDR3 region, genomic DNA was extracted from the sorted cells. The immunoSEQ Assay was used for sequencing of TCRbeta CDR3 regions. In its TCRdb copy, this immuneACCESS table keeps in-frame sequences only and misses some clones. Where compared with another copy, unresolved V genes explain less than half of these, and the others have no known cause. The sample table lists 50,000 to 80,000 clones, about 89% of them with a count of one. Approximately 5.2% of the sample goes to the ten largest clones. Patients with autoimmune disease history or receiving systemic immunosuppression were excluded from the trial. Peripheral blood for TCR sequencing was collected from all dose cohorts at baseline, on cycle 4 day 1, and on cycle 7 day 1. The samples were taken from a phase I, first-in-human, multicenter, open-label dose-escalation trial of ivuxolimab. Adults with locally advanced or metastatic head and neck squamous cell, hepatocellular, melanoma or renal cell carcinoma were enrolled in the trial. CD4+ and CD8+ T cells were sorted separately from peripheral blood before TCR sequencing.

The clonotype comes from an adult with an advanced solid tumor such as melanoma, head and neck, liver or kidney cancer. The chain joins TRBV29-1 to TRBJ2-7; no D segment can be confidently identified. The source material was CD4+ or CD8+ T cells sorted from blood, sampled in a trial of the OX40 agonist ivuxolimab. The CDR3 protein: CSVEGDRAYEQYF. The DNA reads as follows: TGCAGCGTTGAAGGGGATAGGGCCTACGAGCAGTACTTC.